This T cell receptor beta chain was identified in a study of chemoradiotherapy in HPV16-positive cancers. Study results and limitations: Candidate HPV-specific clones and E7-related TCR motifs grew in tumor during treatment. The functional HPV-specific definition rests on just two HPV16-positive patients. In HPV16-positive patients, HPV-responsive T-cell expansion tracked better recurrence-free survival.

Concerning this clone itself: What it binds is not known.

Unmatched junction bases numbered 13, after V lost 5 bases and J lost 0 bases. In germline, CDR1 is MDHEN, CDR2 SYDVKM. The CDR3 sequence is 18 residues long. Sequencing was performed with immunoSEQ multiplex PCR; in TCRdb, only in-frame clones are kept and a portion is missing. The sample has approximately 20,000 clones, approximately 87% seen once. This chain connects TRBV28 to TRBJ2-7; 10 bases agree with TRBD2. This sequence was found in a human donor with HPV-associated anogenital cancer. The sequencing here drew on blood, taken from a patient who underwent chemoradiotherapy. CDR3 nucleotide sequence: TGTGCCAGCAGTGGCACCGGGACTAGCGCCTATTTCTCCTACGAGCAGTACTTC. Amino acid sequence: CASSGTGTSAYFSYEQYF.